Reported below is one T cell receptor beta chain. Its specificity is not known. This entry belongs to a study of T cells in Graves' hyperthyroidism and ophthalmopathy. Study outcomes and limitations: Also found in blood were most expanded thyroid clonotypes above 0.001.

Researchers amplified the TCR beta CDR3 regions from RNA transcripts. HTBI primers were the set used in a first-round RT-PCR of the TCR CDR3. Using its own MiXCR run on the multiplex PCR reads, TCRdb lists one record per CDR3 protein. The sample has 470,000 or so distinct CDR3 sequences; around 21% are singletons. Over 18 months, lack of ophthalmopathy progression marked Graves' hyperthyroidism as stable. The diagnoses drew upon clinical symptoms, serum thyroxine and TRAb, thyroid ultrasound and orbital computed tomography. This receptor was obtained from a man younger than 30 with Graves' hyperthyroidism. The sequenced sample consisted of blood.

CDR3 DNA sequence: TGCAGTGCTAGAGTTTCGGGGATGGAGACCCAGTACTTC. This translates into CSARVSGMETQYF. The chain carries TRBV20-1 and TRBJ2-5; the D gene is possibly TRBD2 (5 bases). This CDR3 region has 13 residues. Trimming cost V 1 base and J 5 bases, with 11 bases left between them. Germline V gene lookup returns CDR1 DFQATT and CDR2 SNEGSKA (reference sequence).